This T cell receptor beta chain was found in a study of blood T cells in healthy people across ages. Together with a sample-barcoded 5' primer, a J-beta primer mix was included in a second PCR lasting about 7 to 12 cycles. TCRdb re-called the 5' RACE reads through MiXCR, storing one row per CDR3 protein. This table has fewer than 1,200,000 distinct CDR3 sequences, about 25% appearing once. Concerning this clonotype: Its antigen is still unknown.

The study, taken as a whole, reports: There was no known CMV status for donors, so expanded clonotype changes were possibly confounded. Higher naive T cell percentage went strongly together with higher TCR beta diversity. Significant beta diversity loss was already apparent by age around 40, declining roughly linearly.

From germline, CDR1 is MNHNS and CDR2 SASEGT. The CDR3 runs 15 residues. Trimming at V came to 1 base and at J to 3 bases, leaving 6 bases not matched to a gene. These data are also associated with another study on T cells of mothers and their children. From that paper: The donor cohort consisted of a few healthy Caucasian mothers and their six children.

The chain recombines TRBV6-1 with TRBJ2-7, with 7 bases aligning to TRBD1. The sample taken for sequencing was blood. The receptor comes from a girl aged 2-10 years in good health. This CDR3 is CASSEEDRAIYEQYF. Here the CDR3 DNA reads TGTGCCAGCAGTGAAGAAGACAGGGCGATCTACGAGCAGTACTTC.